This T cell receptor (beta chain) was observed in a study of shared clonotypes between healthy human individuals. Per the germline V gene, CDR1 is SGHNT and CDR2 is YYREEE (reference sequence). The CDR3 totals 14 residues. The V gene end was trimmed by 2 bases and the J gene end by 0 bases; junction bases not matched to a gene: 2. Genomic DNA (from each subset) was split evenly across several immunoSEQ plates. When replicate PCRs were run on unsorted PBMC, they used 250 to 300 ng DNA, approximately 28,000 T cell genomes. In the source study's methods: ImmunoSEQ supplied junction-only sequences lacking quality scores, so filtering was different. Clones were sequenced by immunoSEQ multiplex PCR, and TCRdb holds only the in-frame ones, with some missing. The V and J calls and clone size come from that table; D and trimming were worked out from the DNA. The profile shows about 470,000 clones, 79% of them singletons.

The chain carries TRBV5-4 and TRBJ2-7, with TRBD2 identical over 7 bases. This clonotype was obtained from a woman aged 40 to 49 in good health. Some clones in this sample may be carry-over from other donors' samples. Sample: PBMCs. As DNA, the CDR3 is TGTGCCAGCAGCTTACTAGCGAACTCCTACGAGCAGTACTTC. It yields the protein CASSLLANSYEQYF. The full variable domain, completed using reference TRBV5-4 and TRBJ2-7, is ETGVTQSPTHLIKTRGQQVTLRCSSQSGHNTVSWYQQALGQGPQFIFQYYREEENGRGNFPPRFSGLQFPNYSSELNVNALELDDSALYLCASSLLANSYEQYFGPGTRLTVT.